The clone carrying this T cell receptor (beta chain) was detected once. The data originate from a study of T cell responses to AZD1222 COVID-19 vaccine. Profiled with immunoSEQ multiplex PCR; TCRdb holds only in-frame clones, not every one. The repertoire holds some 160,000 clones, with roughly nine tenths as singletons. The V end lost 5 bases, the J end lost 3 bases, and 13 bases lay between the germline ends. The CDR3 is 14 residues long. CDR1 SGHRS and CDR2 YFSETQ come from the germline V gene. The receptor's source is an adult who received the AZD1222 COVID-19 vaccine. Sequenced material: peripheral blood, taken 28 days after the second AZD1222 dose. The rearrangement joins TRBV5-1 to TRBJ2-3, with D possibly TRBD2 on 6 matching bases. The CDR3 nucleotides read TGCGCCAGCAGGACGGGGGAGCTGACAGATACGCAGTATTTT. Translated, it gives CASRTGELTDTQYF.